This T cell receptor (beta chain) was captured by sequencing in a study of blood T cell repertoires in COVID-19. Study at large: Donors in the United States, Italy and Spain gave samples during acute or convalescent COVID-19. In each case, the material was cDNA or gDNA derived from T cells, B-cell-depleted T cells, or PBMCs.

TCRdb's table, derived via immunoSEQ multiplex PCR, lists solely in-frame clones and lacks some. The data contain 150,000 to 200,000 clones, almost 80% of them singletons. The CDR3 runs 16 residues. Trimming pared 0 bases from V and 6 bases from J, leaving 17 bases between. Germline V lookup: CDR1 SGHRS, CDR2 YFSETQ. This clone was observed a single time. The rearrangement links TRBV5-1 to TRBJ2-3, with D hard to call. This TCR derives from a man between 60 and 75 years old with active or convalescent COVID-19. The specimen sequenced was peripheral blood. The CDR3 DNA is TGCGCCAGCAGCTTGGAGGCTAGGCAAGATGGCGATACGCAGTATTTT. Protein product: CASSLEARQDGDTQYF.